Here is one T cell receptor beta chain with its context. Its specificity is not known. All of the donors resided in Nashville, Tennessee, and each was a Caucasian adult. These data belong to a study of shared clonotypes between healthy human individuals. Findings and caveats of the study: Memory subsets generally showed smaller estimated richness than naive subsets did.

TCRdb keeps only in-frame clones here, not all; method: immunoSEQ multiplex PCR. This table holds roughly 1,600,000 clones, around 98.5% found once. CDR3 size: 19 residues. After removal of 6 bases from V and 0 bases from J, the junction contained 14 bases not matched to a gene. Germline assignment: CDR1 SQVTM and CDR2 ANQGSEA. This rearrangement joins TRBV29-1 to TRBJ1-4, with TRBD1 matching over 12 bases. The sequence was obtained from a man between 25 and 39 years old in good health. Sequencing used naive CD4+ T cells sorted from blood. Subset specified: CD45RA+ positively selected. The CDR3 DNA is TGCAGCGTGCCTCCGGGACAGGGGGCTGGCCTCTCAACTAATGAAAAACTGTTTTTT. Translated: CSVPPGQGAGLSTNEKLFF.